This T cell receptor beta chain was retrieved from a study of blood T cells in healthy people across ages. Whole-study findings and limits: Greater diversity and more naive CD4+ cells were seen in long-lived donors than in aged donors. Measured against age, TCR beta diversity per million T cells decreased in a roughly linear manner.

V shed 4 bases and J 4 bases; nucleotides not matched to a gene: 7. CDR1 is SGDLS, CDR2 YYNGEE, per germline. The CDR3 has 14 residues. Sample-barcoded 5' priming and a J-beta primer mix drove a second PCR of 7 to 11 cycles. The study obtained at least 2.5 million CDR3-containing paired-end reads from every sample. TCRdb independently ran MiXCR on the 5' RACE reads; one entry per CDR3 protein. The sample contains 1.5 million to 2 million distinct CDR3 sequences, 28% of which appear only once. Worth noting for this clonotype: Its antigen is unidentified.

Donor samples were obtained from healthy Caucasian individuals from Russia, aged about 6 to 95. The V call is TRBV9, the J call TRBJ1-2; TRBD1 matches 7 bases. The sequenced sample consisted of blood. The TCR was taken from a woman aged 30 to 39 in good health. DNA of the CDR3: TGTGCCAGCAGCTCCCACCGGGACAGCTATGGCTACACCTTC. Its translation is CASSSHRDSYGYTF.